These 20 T cell receptor beta chains originate from one sample sequenced in a study of shared clonotypes between healthy human individuals (dated by TCRdb to the early 2020s). The library came from the immunoSEQ multiplex PCR assay. The clones in this table, taken by TCRdb from immuneACCESS, are in-frame only. Not every clone is retained; where verified, under half of the shortfall comes from an unresolved V gene, and the cause of the rest is unknown. The sample table holds over a million clones, of which around 97% were seen once. Of the sample, about 1% falls within the top ten clones. Sequenced sample: naive CD4+ T cells sorted from blood. The cell subset or site label, read with the paper, signifies: CD45RA+ positively selected. Receptor source: a man aged 25-40 years in good health.

This clone was counted only a few times. The chain employs TRBV11-3 and TRBJ1-3, with 9 bases identical to TRBD1. There are 15 residues in the CDR3. Trimming took 5 bases from V and 4 from J; bases not matched to a gene: 6. Germline V gene data show CDR1 as SGHNT and CDR2 as YENEEA. The CDR3: CASSPGQGPGNTIYF. As DNA, the CDR3 is TGTGCCAGCAGCCCGGGACAGGGACCAGGAAACACCATATATTTT.

This rearrangement joins TRBV14 to TRBJ2-7, with D uncertain. The CDR3 totals 15 residues. The V and J ends lost 1 base and 0 bases respectively, with 10 bases between them. CDR1 and CDR2 from the germline V gene are SGHDN and FVKESK. CDR3 DNA: TGTGCCAGCAGCCAAGTAGGAAGGAGCTCCTACGAGCAGTACTTC. Translation: CASSQVGRSSYEQYF.

This clone has just one count. The chain joins TRBV11-2 to TRBJ2-7; D possibly uses TRBD1 or TRBD2 (6 bases each). Trimming pared 5 bases from V and 3 bases from J, leaving 17 bases between. Germline V gives CDR1 SGHAT, CDR2 FQNNGV. This CDR3 region has 15 residues. The CDR3 bases are TGTGCCAGCAGCATACAGGGAGGCCCTCTCTACGAGCAGTACTTC. As protein: CASSIQGGPLYEQYF.

This chain uses TRBV18 with TRBJ1-2; no definite D call. The ends were cut back, 3 bases at V and 2 bases at J, with 19 bases in the middle. CDR1 and CDR2 (germline): KGHSH, LQKENI. The CDR3 extends over 17 amino acids. Written as DNA, the CDR3 is TGTGCCAGCTCACCCCCGACCAGGAATCCGGCGAACTATGGCTACACCTTC. Its translation is CASSPPTRNPANYGYTF.

The rearrangement joins TRBV11-2 to TRBJ2-3; no clear D gene. The V gene lost 3 bases and the J gene lost 2 bases, with 24 bases spanning the gap. Germline CDR1 and CDR2: SGHAT and FQNNGV. The CDR3 runs to 19 residues. The CDR3: CASSLALAGELVVTDTQYF. The CDR3 DNA reads TGTGCCAGCAGCTTGGCTTTAGCAGGAGAACTGGTTGTCACAGATACGCAGTATTTT.

CDR3 protein: CAVRRAYEQYF. CDR3 bases: TGTGCCGTCCGGAGGGCCTACGAGCAGTACTTC. The rearrangement uses TRBV6-5 and TRBJ2-7; the D gene is possibly TRBD2 (6 bases). Trimming pared 11 bases from V and 2 bases from J, leaving 10 bases between. Per germline, CDR1 MNHEY and CDR2 SVGAGI. The CDR3 length is 11 residues.

This chain joins TRBV29-1 and TRBJ2-5; 11 nucleotides match TRBD2. The CDR3 has 14 residues. Unmatched junction bases numbered 7, after V lost 6 bases and J lost 4 bases. Germline V lookup: CDR1 SQVTM, CDR2 ANQGSEA. CDR3 coding DNA: TGCAGCGTGCTACTAGCGGGAGTCGGAGAGACCCAGTACTTC. Residues: CSVLLAGVGETQYF. The full variable domain, completed using reference TRBV29-1 and TRBJ2-5, is SAVISQKPSRDICQRGTSLTIQCQVDSQVTMMFWYRQQPGQSLTLIATANQGSEATYESGFVIDKFPISRPNLTFSTLTVSNMSPEDSSIYLCSVLLAGVGETQYFGPGTRLLVL.

The V and J genes are TRBV28 and TRBJ2-5, with a weak D call TRBD2 (5 bases). Germline V lookup: CDR1 MDHEN, CDR2 SYDVKM. The CDR3 length is 11 residues. Trimming removed 3 bases from V and 10 bases from J, with 9 bases in between. The DNA of the CDR3 is TGTGCCAGCAGTTTCCGGGGAAACCAGTACTTC. Translating gives CASSFRGNQYF.

The chain carries TRBV18 and TRBJ2-1; D remains ambiguous. CDR1 and CDR2 from the germline V gene are KGHSH and LQKENI. Trimming removed 6 bases from V and 8 bases from J, with 14 bases in between. The CDR3 contains 13 residues. In DNA form, the CDR3 reads TGTGCCAGCTCGCCCCGGGCGGTCCATGAGCAGTTCTTC. Its translation is CASSPRAVHEQFF.

This chain links TRBV2 with TRBJ1-1; D is unresolved. Germline-derived CDR1 and CDR2 are SNHLY and FYNNEI. The CDR3 spans 14 residues. V was pared by 5 bases and J by 0 bases, with 10 bases between. CDR3 nucleotide sequence: TGTGCCAGCAGTTATGGAGCAATGAACACTGAAGCTTTCTTT. It codes for CASSYGAMNTEAFF.

The chain couples TRBV18 to TRBJ2-1; D unresolved. This CDR3 has 14 amino acids. Trimming left V 4 bases short and J 6 bases short, with 13 bases between. Germline V lookup: CDR1 KGHSH, CDR2 LQKENI. This CDR3 reads CASSLTRTFNEQFF. The CDR3 DNA is TGTGCCAGCTCACTGACCCGTACCTTCAATGAGCAGTTCTTC.

This clone was seen just once. CDR3 in amino acids: CASSVDPVADTEAFF. CDR3 coding DNA: TGTGCCAGCAGCGTAGATCCCGTTGCGGACACTGAAGCTTTCTTT. The chain carries TRBV9 and TRBJ1-1; D gene unclear. The germline CDR1 and CDR2 sequences are SGDLS and YYNGEE. CDR3 size: 15 residues. The ends were cut back, 0 bases at V and 3 bases at J, with 12 bases in the middle.

The genes are TRBV4-1 and TRBJ1-1, with a tentative D call TRBD1 (5 bases). Deletions cut 1 base from V and 0 bases from J, with 6 bases between. Germline assignment: CDR1 MGHRA and CDR2 YSYEKL. The CDR3 covers 14 residues. CDR3 region: CASSQGQMNTEAFF. The CDR3 nucleotides are TGCGCCAGCAGCCAAGGACAGATGAACACTGAAGCTTTCTTT.

Points on this clone: Other DNA sequences in this specimen translate into the identical CDR3. The chain combines TRBV9 with TRBJ2-5; the match to TRBD2 covers 9 bases. V lost 0 bases, J lost 2 bases, and 2 bases stayed unmatched. CDR1 SGDLS and CDR2 YYNGEE come from the germline V gene. CDR3 size: 15 residues. The CDR3 spells CASSVGTSVQETQYF. The CDR3 DNA reads TGTGCCAGCAGCGTAGGGACTAGCGTACAAGAGACCCAGTACTTC.

This sequence joins TRBV28 and TRBJ1-5; D perhaps matches TRBD1 (6 bases). V gave up 3 bases and J gave up 1 base, with 10 bases separating them. The CDR3 has 15 amino acids. CDR1 and CDR2 from the germline V gene are MDHEN and SYDVKM. The CDR3 protein is CASSLGASSNQPQHF. The CDR3 bases are TGTGCCAGCAGTTTGGGGGCATCGAGCAATCAGCCCCAGCATTTT.

The V call is TRBV4-1, the J call TRBJ2-3; D gene ambiguous. The germline CDR1 and CDR2 sequences are MGHRA and YSYEKL. The CDR3 sequence is 14 residues long. V was shortened by 1 base and J by 2 bases, with 7 bases between the two germline ends. In DNA, the CDR3 is TGCGCCAGCAGCCAAGTACTTTACACAGATACGCAGTATTTT. Amino acid sequence: CASSQVLYTDTQYF.

The J gene is TRBJ1-5, the V gene TRBV27, with TRBD1 matching 9 bases. CDR1 is MNHEY and CDR2 is SMNVEV in the germline V gene (reference sequence). The CDR3 sequence is 15 residues long. With 6 bases clipped from V and 7 bases from J, the junction kept 10 bases outside the gene matches. The CDR3 nucleotides are TGTGCCAGCAGATTGGACAGGGGCGGCAGCCAGCCCCAGCATTTT. The encoded protein is CASRLDRGGSQPQHF.

This chain joins TRBV9 and TRBJ1-1; perhaps TRBD1 as D (6 bases). From germline, CDR1 is SGDLS and CDR2 YYNGEE. Trimming took 0 bases from V and 5 from J, leaving 14 bases between them. The CDR3 spans 15 residues. Written as DNA, the CDR3 is TGTGCCAGCAGCGTAGGTTGGGGAGGGGGAACTGAAGCTTTCTTT. It is translated as CASSVGWGGGTEAFF.

V and J are TRBV19 and TRBJ2-7; TRBD2 matches at 8 bases. V dropped 1 base and J dropped 4; count of bases not matched to a gene: 6. CDR3 length: 15 amino acids. Germline V CDR1 and CDR2: LNHDA, SQIVND (reference sequence). The CDR3 region has the DNA TGTGCCAGTAGTATAGGAGCGGGAGCTGGGTACGAGCAGTACTTC. Protein: CASSIGAGAGYEQYF.

This clone was detected only once. The chain carries TRBV5-3 and TRBJ2-1; TRBD1 matches 7 bases. TRBV5-3 is classed as an ORF, of uncertain function. This CDR3 is 13 amino acids long. Trimming at V came to 2 bases and at J to 15 bases, leaving 11 bases not matched to a gene. CDR3 sequence (DNA): TGTGCCAGAAGCTTCGCTTACAGGGGTCATTTGTTCTTC. Its translation: CARSFAYRGHLFF.